Included here is one T cell receptor beta chain sequence, with context. This specimen comes from a study of blood T cell repertoires in COVID-19. As for the study in general: COVID-19 samples from acute and convalescent phases originated in the United States, Italy and Spain. The cDNA or gDNA used as material had been derived from T cells, B-cell-depleted T cells, or PBMCs.

Trimming pared 3 bases from V and 4 bases from J, leaving 13 bases between. The CDR3 runs 14 residues. Germline CDR1 SGHRS, CDR2 YFSETQ. The repertoire was sequenced with immunoSEQ multiplex PCR; TCRdb's copy has only in-frame clones and lacks some. The data show about 150,000 clones, 76% seen once. The sequenced sample consisted of peripheral blood. The chain combines TRBV5-1 with TRBJ1-1, with D possibly being TRBD1 (5 bases). The source of this sequence is a woman aged 80 or over with acute or convalescent COVID-19. CDR3: CASSWEGRGTEAFF. In nucleotides, the CDR3 is TGCGCCAGCAGCTGGGAGGGGAGGGGCACTGAAGCTTTCTTT.